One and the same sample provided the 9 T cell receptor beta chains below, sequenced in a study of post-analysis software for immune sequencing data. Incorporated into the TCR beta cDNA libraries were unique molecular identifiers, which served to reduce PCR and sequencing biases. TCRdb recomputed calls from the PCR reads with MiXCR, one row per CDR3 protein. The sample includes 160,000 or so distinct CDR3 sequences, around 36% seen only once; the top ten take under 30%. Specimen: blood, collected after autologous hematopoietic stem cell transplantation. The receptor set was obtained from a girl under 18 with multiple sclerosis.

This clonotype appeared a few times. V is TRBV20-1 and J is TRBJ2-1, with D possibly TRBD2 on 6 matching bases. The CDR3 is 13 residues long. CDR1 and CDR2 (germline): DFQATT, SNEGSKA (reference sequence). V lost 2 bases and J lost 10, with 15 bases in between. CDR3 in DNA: TGCAGTGCTAGACCCGAGCGGGTGGGCGAGCAGTTCTTC. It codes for CSARPERVGEQFF.

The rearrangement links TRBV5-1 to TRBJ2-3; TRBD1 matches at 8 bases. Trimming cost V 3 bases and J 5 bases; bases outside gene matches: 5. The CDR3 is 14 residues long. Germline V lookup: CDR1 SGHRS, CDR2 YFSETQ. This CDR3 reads CASSSGQGIDTQYF. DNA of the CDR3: TGCGCCAGCAGCTCAGGACAGGGCATAGATACGCAGTATTTT.

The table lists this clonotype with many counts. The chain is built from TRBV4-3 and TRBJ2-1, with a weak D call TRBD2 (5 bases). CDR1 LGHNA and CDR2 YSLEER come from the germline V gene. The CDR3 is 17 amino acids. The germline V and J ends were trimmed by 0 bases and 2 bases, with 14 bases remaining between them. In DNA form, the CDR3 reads TGCGCCAGCAGCCAAGATTATCCTAGCCCAGCCTACAATGAGCAGTTCTTC. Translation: CASSQDYPSPAYNEQFF.

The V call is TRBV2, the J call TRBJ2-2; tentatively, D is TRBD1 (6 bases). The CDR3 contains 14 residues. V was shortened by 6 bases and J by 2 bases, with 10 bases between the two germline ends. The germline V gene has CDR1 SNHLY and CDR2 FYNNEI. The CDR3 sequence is CASRGGTNTGELFF. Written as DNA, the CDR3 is TGTGCCAGCAGGGGTGGGACAAACACCGGGGAGCTGTTTTTT.

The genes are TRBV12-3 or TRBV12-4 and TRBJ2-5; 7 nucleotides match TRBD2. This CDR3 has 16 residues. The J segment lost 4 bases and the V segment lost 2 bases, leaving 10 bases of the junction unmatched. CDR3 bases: TGTGCCAGCAGTTTACATCTGGCGGGAGTAGCAGAGACCCAGTACTTC. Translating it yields CASSLHLAGVAETQYF.

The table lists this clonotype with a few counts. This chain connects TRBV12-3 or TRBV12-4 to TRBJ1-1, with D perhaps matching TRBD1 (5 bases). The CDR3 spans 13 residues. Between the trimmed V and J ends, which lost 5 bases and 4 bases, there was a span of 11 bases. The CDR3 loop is CASSLGPSTEAFF. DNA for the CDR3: TGTGCCAGCAGTCTGGGGCCGAGCACTGAAGCTTTCTTT.

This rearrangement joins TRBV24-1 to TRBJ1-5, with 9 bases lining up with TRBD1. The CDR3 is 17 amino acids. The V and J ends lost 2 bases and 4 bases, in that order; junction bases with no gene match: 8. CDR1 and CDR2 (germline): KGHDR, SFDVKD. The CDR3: CATSDSSGTGRNQPQHF. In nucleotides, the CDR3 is TGTGCCACCAGTGATTCCTCCGGGACAGGGAGAAATCAGCCCCAGCATTTT.

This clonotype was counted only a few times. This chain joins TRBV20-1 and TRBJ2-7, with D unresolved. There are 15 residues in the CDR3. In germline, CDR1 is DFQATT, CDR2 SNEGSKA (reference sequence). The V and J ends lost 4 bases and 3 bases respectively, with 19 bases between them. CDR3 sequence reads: CSAMDLRQFDYEQYF. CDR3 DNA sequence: TGCAGTGCTATGGACCTTCGGCAGTTTGACTACGAGCAGTACTTC.

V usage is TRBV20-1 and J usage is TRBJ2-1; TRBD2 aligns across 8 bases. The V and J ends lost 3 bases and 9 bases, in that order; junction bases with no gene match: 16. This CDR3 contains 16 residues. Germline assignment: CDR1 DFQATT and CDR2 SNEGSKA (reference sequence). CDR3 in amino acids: CSARAVGREVKGEQFF. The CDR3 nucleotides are TGCAGTGCTAGGGCGGTGGGGCGGGAGGTGAAGGGTGAGCAGTTCTTC.